This TCR beta chain was sequenced in a study of shared clonotypes between healthy human individuals. Concerning this clone itself: The antigen is undetermined.

This CDR3 spans 14 amino acids. The V gene's germline CDR1 is SGHVS and CDR2 FQNEAQ. With 5 bases removed from V and 6 bases from J, the gap between germline ends came to 14 bases. Naive CD8 isolation took CD45RO-negative cells positively selected for CCR7 and excluded terminally differentiated effector memory CD45RA+ cells. When replicate PCRs were run on sorted subsets, they used 200 to 250 ng DNA, about 30,000 T cell genomes. Libraries were prepared by immunoSEQ multiplex PCR; TCRdb keeps only in-frame clonotypes and omits some of them. The table has hundreds of thousands of clones, 92% seen once; the top ten hold approximately 25%. Study-level points and caveats: Generally, naive subsets came out with larger estimated richness than memory subsets.

The TCR sequence derives from a man aged 25-45 years in good health. The chain uses TRBV7-8 and TRBJ2-1; tentatively, D is TRBD1 (5 bases). The sequencing input was naive CD8+ T cells sorted from blood. CDR3 DNA: TGTGCCAGCAGCGAAAGGGGTTTGGTCAATGAGCAGTTCTTC. As protein: CASSERGLVNEQFF.